The rows below give T cell receptor beta chains drawn from one sample of a study of CD4+ T cells in melanoma. Repertoires were generated with immunoSEQ multiplex PCR, while TCRdb's copy carries only in-frame clones and drops some. Altogether 110,000 to 150,000 clones are present, around 90% being singletons, with the ten largest covering about 1.6%. The receptor set was obtained from a human donor with melanoma. CDR3s include the opening cysteine and the closing phenylalanine or tryptophan. A D gene is named only where the DNA matches it firmly. Size values are once, few and many counts, or a class for expanded clones, and some rows have none.

clone_size,d_call,j_call,cdr3_length,v_call,cdr3_aa,cdr3_nt
.,TRBD1,TRBJ2-7,14,TRBV6-6,CASRRIRQGAEQYF,TGTGCCAGCAGACGCATTCGACAGGGCGCCGAGCAGTACTTC
once,TRBD1,TRBJ2-1,16,TRBV6-6,CASSAPGGAEGNEQFF,TGTGCCAGCAGTGCACCAGGGGGCGCGGAAGGTAATGAGCAGTTCTTC
.,.,TRBJ2-5,16,TRBV7-9,CASSLADGAGQGTQYF,TGTGCCAGCAGCTTAGCGGACGGGGCGGGGCAAGGGACCCAGTACTTC
.,.,TRBJ1-1,13,TRBV6-1,CASTLTAGTGAFF,TGTGCCAGCACCCTTACAGCCGGGACCGGAGCTTTCTTT
.,.,TRBJ2-5,15,TRBV7-2,CASSPLTRSGETQYF,TGTGCCAGCAGCCCCTTGACTAGGTCCGGGGAGACCCAGTACTTC
.,.,TRBJ2-5,15,TRBV2,CASSGVFGGKETQYF,TGTGCCAGCAGTGGGGTCTTCGGCGGCAAAGAGACCCAGTACTTC
once,.,TRBJ2-5,15,TRBV6-5,CASSYESGGRRGQYF,TGTGCCAGCAGTTACGAGTCAGGTGGGCGCAGGGGCCAGTACTTC
.,.,TRBJ1-4,13,TRBV18,CASSVQINEKLFF,TGTGCCAGCTCAGTCCAGATAAATGAAAAACTGTTTTTT
.,.,TRBJ1-6,14,TRBV5-1,CASSASFGESPLHF,TGCGCCAGCAGCGCGTCGTTTGGGGAATCACCCCTCCACTTT
.,.,TRBJ2-7,13,TRBV21-1,CAGGGAYSYEQYF,TGTGCCGGCGGGGGGGCTTACTCCTACGAGCAGTACTTC
.,.,TRBJ2-5,13,TRBV5-1,CASSLAQGETQYF,TGCGCCAGCAGCTTGGCACAGGGCGAGACCCAGTACTTC
once,.,TRBJ1-6,13,TRBV7-8,CASSPVLNSPLHF,TGTGCCAGCAGCCCAGTACTAAATTCACCCCTCCACTTT
.,.,TRBJ1-2,13,TRBV2,CASSDGQGPGYTF,TGTGCCAGCAGTGATGGGCAGGGCCCCGGCTACACCTTC
.,TRBD2,TRBJ2-2,17,TRBV14,CASSLQPGLKNTGELFF,TGTGCCAGCAGCCTTCAACCGGGACTAAAAAACACCGGGGAGCTGTTTTTT
.,.,TRBJ1-1,16,TRBV7-9,CASRFFRGGRNTEAFF,TGTGCCAGCAGATTTTTCAGGGGAGGAAGGAACACTGAAGCTTTCTTT
.,.,TRBJ2-3,15,TRBV6-5,CASSYGAASTDTQYF,TGTGCCAGCAGTTATGGCGCGGCTAGCACAGATACGCAGTATTTT
.,TRBD1,TRBJ1-2,13,TRBV7-9,CASSRTGAYGYTF,TGTGCCAGCAGCAGGACAGGGGCCTATGGCTACACCTTC
.,.,TRBJ1-1,13,TRBV2,CASMLGWGTEAFF,TGTGCCAGCATGCTGGGGTGGGGAACTGAAGCTTTCTTT
.,.,TRBJ1-6,16,TRBV5-1,CASSLGEGGGGSPLHF,TGCGCCAGCAGCTTGGGGGAAGGCGGGGGAGGTTCACCCCTCCACTTT
.,.,TRBJ2-5,13,TRBV2,CASSGGGLGTQYF,TGTGCCAGCTCCGGTGGGGGCCTCGGGACCCAGTACTTC
.,.,TRBJ2-1,14,TRBV19,CASSIYGSYNEQFF,TGTGCCAGTAGTATATATGGATCCTACAATGAGCAGTTCTTC
.,.,TRBJ1-6,15,TRBV5-5,CATSRTGQGDSPLHF,TGTGCCACCTCAAGGACGGGACAAGGAGATTCACCCCTCCACTTT
.,TRBD1,TRBJ2-1,15,TRBV13,CASSFTGGAYNEQFF,TGTGCCAGCAGCTTCACAGGGGGCGCTTACAATGAGCAGTTCTTC
.,.,TRBJ2-2,14,TRBV7-9,CASSLLLNTGELFF,TGTGCCAGCAGCTTATTACTGAACACCGGGGAGCTGTTTTTT
.,TRBD2,TRBJ2-1,15,TRBV6-1,CASSEGLAGDNEQFF,TGTGCCAGCAGTGAAGGACTAGCGGGGGACAATGAGCAGTTCTTC
.,TRBD1,TRBJ2-1,14,TRBV6-1,CAGRNRGDYNEQFF,TGTGCCGGCAGGAACAGGGGTGACTACAATGAGCAGTTCTTC
.,.,TRBJ2-1,14,TRBV6-6,CASLAQENYNEQFF,TGTGCCAGCTTGGCTCAGGAGAACTACAATGAGCAGTTCTTC
.,.,TRBJ2-3,16,TRBV7-3,CASSLRGVDDTDTQYF,TGTGCCAGCAGCTTAAGAGGAGTTGACGACACAGATACGCAGTATTTT
few,TRBD1,TRBJ1-5,15,TRBV19,CASRNYRGLNQPQHF,TGTGCCAGTAGAAACTACAGGGGGCTCAATCAGCCCCAGCATTTT
.,.,TRBJ2-2,18,TRBV18,CASSPRGGTQRNTGELFF,TGTGCCAGCTCACCAAGGGGTGGGACACAAAGAAACACCGGGGAGCTGTTTTTT
once,.,TRBJ1-5,16,TRBV5-1,CASSLAPGGSNQPQHF,TGCGCCAGCAGCTTGGCCCCGGGGGGTAGCAATCAGCCCCAGCATTTT
.,.,TRBJ1-1,12,TRBV7-9,CASSKQGTEAFF,TGTGCCAGCAGCAAACAGGGTACTGAAGCTTTCTTT
.,TRBD2,TRBJ2-2,18,TRBV7-8,CASSLAPGLAENTGELFF,TGTGCCAGCAGCTTAGCGCCAGGACTAGCGGAAAACACCGGGGAGCTGTTTTTT
.,.,TRBJ1-6,13,TRBV7-3,CASSLRQNSPLHF,TGTGCCAGCAGCTTAAGGCAGAATTCACCCCTCCACTTT
.,TRBD1,TRBJ1-2,15,TRBV7-3,CASSLTAGTGGGYTF,TGTGCCAGCAGCTTAACGGCCGGGACAGGGGGAGGCTACACCTTC
few,.,TRBJ2-4,13,TRBV30,CAWSPGGANIQYF,TGTGCCTGGAGTCCAGGGGGGGCGAACATTCAGTACTTC
.,TRBD2,TRBJ2-1,16,TRBV5-8,CASSPELAGVYNEQFF,TGTGCCAGCAGCCCAGAACTAGCGGGGGTCTACAATGAGCAGTTCTTC
.,.,TRBJ2-2,15,TRBV6-5,CASSKGTTNTGELFF,TGTGCCAGCTCCAAAGGAACAACCAACACCGGGGAGCTGTTTTTT
.,.,TRBJ1-5,16,TRBV21-1,CASSKRGQAINQPQHF,TGTGCCAGCAGCAAGAGGGGTCAGGCTATCAATCAGCCCCAGCATTTT
.,TRBD1,TRBJ1-1,15,TRBV7-3,CASSLGGTGSTEAFF,TGTGCCAGCAGCTTAGGCGGGACAGGGAGCACTGAAGCTTTCTTT
.,.,TRBJ1-5,14,TRBV7-8,CASSLSETNQPQHF,TGTGCCAGCAGCTTATCAGAGACGAATCAGCCCCAGCATTTT
.,.,TRBJ1-5,16,TRBV27,CASSSAGAGSNQPQHF,TGTGCCAGCAGTTCGGCGGGTGCGGGCAGCAATCAGCCCCAGCATTTT
.,.,TRBJ1-4,15,TRBV5-5,CASSGEDRPNEKLFF,TGTGCCAGCAGCGGTGAGGACCGACCTAATGAAAAACTGTTTTTT
.,.,TRBJ1-1,13,TRBV5-1,CASSPTPGTEAFF,TGCGCCAGCAGCCCCACCCCGGGCACTGAAGCTTTCTTT
.,TRBD2,TRBJ2-5,16,TRBV9,CASSAHNGLASETQYF,TGTGCCAGCAGCGCGCATAACGGACTAGCCTCCGAGACCCAGTACTTC
.,.,TRBJ2-1,15,TRBV5-1,CASSLAAARGNEQFF,TGCGCCAGCAGCTTGGCGGCGGCCAGGGGCAATGAGCAGTTCTTC
.,.,TRBJ2-1,14,TRBV30,CAWNSGQGGNEQFF,TGTGCCTGGAATAGCGGCCAGGGGGGCAATGAGCAGTTCTTC
.,.,TRBJ1-2,14,TRBV5-4,CASTVQGNDYGYTF,TGTGCCAGCACCGTACAGGGTAACGACTATGGCTACACCTTC
.,.,TRBJ1-1,16,TRBV5-1,CASSLGRGQMNTEAFF,TGCGCCAGCAGCTTGGGGCGGGGACAAATGAACACTGAAGCTTTCTTT
.,TRBD2,TRBJ2-3,18,TRBV2,CASSERILLAGVTDTQYF,TGTGCCAGCAGTGAACGAATTCTACTAGCGGGGGTCACAGATACGCAGTATTTT